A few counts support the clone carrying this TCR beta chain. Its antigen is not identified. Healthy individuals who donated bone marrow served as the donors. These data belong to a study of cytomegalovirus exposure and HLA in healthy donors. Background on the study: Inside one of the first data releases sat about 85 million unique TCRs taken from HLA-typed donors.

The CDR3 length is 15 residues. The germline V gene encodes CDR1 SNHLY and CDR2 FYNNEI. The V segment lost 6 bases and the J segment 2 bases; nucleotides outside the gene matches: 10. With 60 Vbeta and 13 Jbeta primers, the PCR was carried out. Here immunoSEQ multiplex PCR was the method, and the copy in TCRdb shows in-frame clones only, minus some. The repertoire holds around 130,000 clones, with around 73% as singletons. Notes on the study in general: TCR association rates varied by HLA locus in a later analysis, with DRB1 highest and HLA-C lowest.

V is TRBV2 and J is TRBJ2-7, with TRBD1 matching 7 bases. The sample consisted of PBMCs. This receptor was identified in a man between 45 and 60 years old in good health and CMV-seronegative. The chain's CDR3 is CASSPSGTVTYEQYF. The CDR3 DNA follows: TGTGCCAGCAGCCCCTCCGGGACAGTGACCTACGAGCAGTACTTC.